Below, one T cell receptor beta chain is given with its context. This clonotype has only a few counts. Its antigen is still unknown. No base-level quality is on record; no much larger clone is a single base apart. TCR repertoires of sorted CD4+ and CD8+ blood T cells from severe aplastic anemia patients and healthy subjects were deep-sequenced in the study. Ficoll-Paque density gradient centrifugation was used to isolate peripheral blood mononuclear cells. Before DNA was extracted, CD4+ and CD8+ T cells were sorted using either FACS or magnetic beads. V is cut by 0 bases and J by 3 bases, and the space between the germline ends is 6 bases. Sequences SNHLY (CDR1) and FYNNEI (CDR2) are obtained from the germline V gene. Including the terminal cysteine and phenylalanine, the CDR3 comprises 14 residues. Of the read, only the CDR3 DNA is kept; its 42 bases are in frame from base 1. These data originate in a study of CD8+CD57+ T cells in acquired aplastic anemia (dated by TCRdb to 2016 to 2019). For the wider study: A mean of approximately 2.9 ug of DNA, ranging from roughly 0.19 to 27.4 ug, was extracted from sorted CD4+ and CD8+ cells. Healthy donor samples averaged around 9.8 million reads for CD4+ and roughly 11 million for CD8+ cells. Broad study findings and their caveats: Approximately 31 CD8+ CDR3 sequences were found in both patients and controls but appeared to be highly expressed in patients and within the immunodominant clones of the patients. Between patients and healthy controls, no significant difference in CD8+ Simpson's diversity was found (P=0.060).

Genomic DNA served as template for TCR beta VDJ combination and CDR3 sequence profiling. An Illumina HiSeq 2000 was used for TCR repertoire sequencing. In the original analysis: TRBV/TRBJ rearrangement plots, CDR3 size and DJ length profiles, and Simpson's diversity index were used to assess repertoires. The most abundant DNA sequence in the deep sequencing data was taken as the immunodominant clone. CDR3 amino acid sequences were checked for sharing between subjects and were compared against published repertoires and the VDJdb database. TCRdb trimmed public reads at Q25 via fastp, called clones via MiXCR and kept in-frame beta chains. Under each unique CDR3 protein, matching rows form one entry showing the most common genes and DNA. These V and J calls derive from TCRdb rather than the authors' analysis. This sample holds over 200,000 distinct CDR3 sequences; roughly 57% were observed only once. The ten biggest clones cover roughly 29% of the sample.

This receptor was obtained from a human donor in good health. The rearrangement joined TRBV2 to TRBJ1-5, with no confident D gene call. What was sequenced was sorted CD4+, CD8+, or CD8+CD57+ T cells (not recorded which) from PBMCs. Here the CDR3 is given as CASSEARLNQPQHF. The DNA is TGTGCCAGCAGTGAAGCCAGGCTCAATCAGCCCCAGCATTTT.